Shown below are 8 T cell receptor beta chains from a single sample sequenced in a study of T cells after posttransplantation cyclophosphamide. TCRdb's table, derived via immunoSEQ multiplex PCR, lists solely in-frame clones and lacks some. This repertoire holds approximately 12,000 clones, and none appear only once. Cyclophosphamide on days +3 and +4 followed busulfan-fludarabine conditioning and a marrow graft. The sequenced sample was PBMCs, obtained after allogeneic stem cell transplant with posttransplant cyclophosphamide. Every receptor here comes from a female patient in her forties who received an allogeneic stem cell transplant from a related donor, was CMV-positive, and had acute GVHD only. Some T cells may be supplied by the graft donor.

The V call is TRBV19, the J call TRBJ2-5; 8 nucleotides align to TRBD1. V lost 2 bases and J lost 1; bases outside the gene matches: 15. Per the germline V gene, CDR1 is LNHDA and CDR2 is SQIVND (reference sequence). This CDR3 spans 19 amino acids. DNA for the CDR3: TGTGCCAGTAGTATACACGGTGAAACAGGGGGTACCTTCCAAGAGACCCAGTACTTC. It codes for CASSIHGETGGTFQETQYF. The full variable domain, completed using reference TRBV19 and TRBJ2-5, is DGGITQSPKYLFRKEGQNVTLSCEQNLNHDAMYWYRQDPGQGLRLIYYSQIVNDFQKGDIAEGYSVSREKKESFPLTVTSAQKNPTAFYLCASSIHGETGGTFQETQYFGPGTRLLVL.

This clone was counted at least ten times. As DNA, the CDR3 is TGTGCCAGCAGCCAATCAGGGGGTCAGCCCCAGCATTTT. This encodes CASSQSGGQPQHF. This chain links TRBV14 with TRBJ1-5, with 7 positions matching TRBD1. CDR3 length equals 13 residues. V was pared by 2 bases and J by 6 bases, with 1 base of the junction left unmatched. CDR1 SGHDN and CDR2 FVKESK come from the germline V gene.

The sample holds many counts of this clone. The CDR3 region has the DNA TGTGCCAGCAGCCCGGGGGACAGGCCAGATAATGAAAAACTGTTTTTT. Amino acids: CASSPGDRPDNEKLFF. The chain carries TRBV9 and TRBJ1-4; TRBD1 matches 8 bases. The ends lost 4 bases at V and 4 bases at J; junction bases unmatched: 9. The CDR3 loop spans 16 amino acids. From germline, CDR1 is SGDLS and CDR2 YYNGEE.

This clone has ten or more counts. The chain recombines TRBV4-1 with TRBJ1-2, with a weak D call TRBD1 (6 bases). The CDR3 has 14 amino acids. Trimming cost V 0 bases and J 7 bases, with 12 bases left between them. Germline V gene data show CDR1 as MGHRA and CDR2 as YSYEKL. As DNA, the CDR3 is TGCGCCAGCAGCCAAGATGACAGGAGTGGTGGCTACACCTTC. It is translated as CASSQDDRSGGYTF.

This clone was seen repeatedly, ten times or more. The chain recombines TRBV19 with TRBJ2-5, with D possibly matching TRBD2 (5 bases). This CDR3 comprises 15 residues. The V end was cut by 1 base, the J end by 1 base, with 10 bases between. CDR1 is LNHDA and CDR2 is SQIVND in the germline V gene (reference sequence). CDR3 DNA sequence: TGTGCCAGTAGTATAGGAGGGCGGCTCCAAGAGACCCAGTACTTC. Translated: CASSIGGRLQETQYF.

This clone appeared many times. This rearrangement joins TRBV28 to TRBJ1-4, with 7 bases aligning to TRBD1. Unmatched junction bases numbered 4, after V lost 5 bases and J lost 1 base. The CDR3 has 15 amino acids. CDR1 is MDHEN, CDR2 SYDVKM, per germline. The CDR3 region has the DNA TGTGCCAGCAGTCCACAGGGGAGAACTAATGAAAAACTGTTTTTT. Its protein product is CASSPQGRTNEKLFF.

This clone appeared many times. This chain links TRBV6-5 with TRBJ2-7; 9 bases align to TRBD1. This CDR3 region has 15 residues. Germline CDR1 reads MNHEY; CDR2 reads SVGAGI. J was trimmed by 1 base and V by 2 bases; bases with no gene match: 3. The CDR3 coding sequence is TGTGCCAGCAGTTACCACGGGACAGGGTCCTACGAGCAGTACTTC. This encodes CASSYHGTGSYEQYF.

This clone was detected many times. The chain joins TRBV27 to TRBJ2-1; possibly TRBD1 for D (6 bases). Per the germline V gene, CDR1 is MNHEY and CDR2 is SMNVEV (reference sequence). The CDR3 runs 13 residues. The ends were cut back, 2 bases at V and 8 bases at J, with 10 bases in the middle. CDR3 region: CASSLNRAHEQFF. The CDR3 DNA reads TGTGCCAGCAGTTTAAACAGGGCCCATGAGCAGTTCTTC.